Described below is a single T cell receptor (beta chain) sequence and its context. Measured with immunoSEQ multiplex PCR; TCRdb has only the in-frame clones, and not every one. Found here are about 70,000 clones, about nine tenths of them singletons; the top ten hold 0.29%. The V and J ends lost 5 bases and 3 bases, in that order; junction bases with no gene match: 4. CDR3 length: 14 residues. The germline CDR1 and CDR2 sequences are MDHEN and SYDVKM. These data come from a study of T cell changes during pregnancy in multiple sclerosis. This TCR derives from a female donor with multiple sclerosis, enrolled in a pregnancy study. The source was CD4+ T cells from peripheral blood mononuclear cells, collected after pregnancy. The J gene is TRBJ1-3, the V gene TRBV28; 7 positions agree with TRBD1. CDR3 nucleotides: TGTGCCAGCAGTCTGACAGGGATTGGAAACACCATATATTTT. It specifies CASSLTGIGNTIYF.